These 23 T cell receptor beta chains originate from one sample sequenced in a study of shared clonotypes between healthy human individuals. Sequencing was performed with immunoSEQ multiplex PCR; in TCRdb, only in-frame clones are kept and a portion is missing. Among 2,500,000 or so clones listed, under 95% were seen once. Sequenced sample: naive CD4+ T cells from PBMCs. Documented subset: CD45RA+ positively selected. All receptors derive from a man aged 18 to 30 in good health. Some clones in this sample may be carry-over from other donors' samples.

The chain is built from TRBV28 and TRBJ2-7; 9 bases line up with TRBD1. This CDR3 has 17 amino acids. In germline, CDR1 is MDHEN, CDR2 SYDVKM. Trimming at V came to 6 bases and at J to 6 bases, leaving 18 bases not matched to a gene. CDR3 coding DNA: TGTGCCAGCAGCCCCAGATCGTCTTGGGACAGGGTTACCGAGCAGTACTTC. It encodes CASSPRSSWDRVTEQYF.

The chain combines TRBV10-3 with TRBJ1-3, with 7 bases aligning to TRBD1. Germline V CDR1 and CDR2: ENHRY, SYGVKD. V dropped 4 bases and J dropped 0; count of bases not matched to a gene: 3. This CDR3 comprises 15 residues. In DNA, the CDR3 is TGTGCCATCAGTGCGACAGGGAACTCTGGAAACACCATATATTTT. Its translation: CAISATGNSGNTIYF.

The rearrangement links TRBV7-9 to TRBJ2-1, with D hard to call. The V gene's germline CDR1 is SEHNR and CDR2 FQNEAQ (reference sequence). Trimming left V 2 bases short and J 11 bases short, with 31 bases between. CDR3 length equals 19 residues. CDR3 amino acids: CASSLYPPPASLGFFKQFF. DNA for the CDR3: TGTGCCAGCAGCTTATACCCCCCCCCAGCCAGCTTGGGTTTTTTCAAGCAGTTCTTC.

Written as DNA, the CDR3 is TGTGCCAGCAGTGCAACAGGGGGTAGGTACGAGCAGTACTTC. Protein product: CASSATGGRYEQYF. The chain recombines TRBV6-5 with TRBJ2-7; 8 nucleotides align to TRBD1. CDR1 is MNHEY and CDR2 is SVGAGI in the germline V gene. The CDR3 consists of 14 residues. J gave up 4 bases and V 5 bases, and 7 bases lay outside the gene matches.

J is TRBJ1-2 and V is TRBV15, with 7 positions matching TRBD1. J gave up 0 bases and V 5 bases, and 6 bases lay outside the gene matches. The CDR3 is made up of 15 amino acids. Germline lookup yields CDR1 LNHNV and CDR2 YYDKDF (reference sequence). The CDR3 bases are TGTGCCACCAGCGTACGACAGGGAACTAACTATGGCTACACCTTC. This sequence encodes CATSVRQGTNYGYTF.

This clone was detected only once. The chain links TRBV5-1 to TRBJ2-7, with D unclear. The CDR3 covers 14 residues. V was trimmed by 5 bases and J by 5 bases, leaving 17 bases between them. Germline V gene data show CDR1 as SGHRS and CDR2 as YFSETQ. The CDR3 protein is CASSPVSGGDEQYF. The CDR3 DNA follows: TGCGCCAGCAGTCCCGTGTCGGGTGGCGACGAGCAGTACTTC. The full variable domain, its missing parts supplied by reference TRBV5-1 and TRBJ2-7, is KAGVTQTPRYLIKTRGQQVTLSCSPISGHRSVSWYQQTPGQGLQFLFEYFSETQRNKGNFPGRFSGRQFSNSRSEMNVSTLELGDSALYLCASSPVSGGDEQYFGPGTRLTVT.

This sequence joins TRBV19 and TRBJ1-5, with D unresolved. Germline V gene lookup returns CDR1 LNHDA and CDR2 SQIVND (reference sequence). V shed 3 bases and J shed 2 bases, with 14 bases lying between them. This CDR3 has 16 amino acids. CDR3 region: CASSMSSPVGNQPQHF. CDR3 nucleotides: TGTGCCAGTAGTATGTCGTCTCCCGTGGGCAATCAGCCCCAGCATTTT.

This chain joins TRBV14 and TRBJ2-4; the D gene is possibly TRBD1 (6 bases). This CDR3 comprises 12 residues. V was cut by 3 bases and J by 11 bases, with 11 bases left in between. From germline, CDR1 is SGHDN and CDR2 FVKESK. DNA for the CDR3: TGTGCCAGCAGCCATACACAGGGAGTTCAGTACTTC. This sequence encodes CASSHTQGVQYF.

V is TRBV4-3 and J is TRBJ1-2; D uncertain. Germline V lookup: CDR1 LGHNA, CDR2 YSLEER. V was pared by 0 bases and J by 7 bases, with 12 bases between. The CDR3 consists of 14 residues. CDR3 coding DNA: TGCGCCAGCAGCCAAGAGTCCGGGATTGGTGGCTACACCTTC. This encodes CASSQESGIGGYTF.

This sequence joins TRBV5-1 and TRBJ1-1; the D is unclear. Trimming removed 3 bases from V and 1 base from J, with 10 bases in between. The CDR3 length is 14 residues. Per the germline V gene, CDR1 is SGHRS and CDR2 is YFSETQ. CDR3 DNA: TGCGCCAGCAGCTATGGCGGTTCGAACACTGAAGCTTTCTTT. Residues: CASSYGGSNTEAFF. Combining the CDR3 with reference TRBV5-1 and TRBJ1-1 gives the whole variable domain KAGVTQTPRYLIKTRGQQVTLSCSPISGHRSVSWYQQTPGQGLQFLFEYFSETQRNKGNFPGRFSGRQFSNSRSEMNVSTLELGDSALYLCASSYGGSNTEAFFGQGTRLTVV.

The rearrangement links TRBV6-1 to TRBJ2-7, with D unresolved. V lost 6 bases to trimming and J lost 2 bases, with 8 bases between them. This CDR3 has 12 amino acids. CDR1 and CDR2 from the germline V gene are MNHNS and SASEGT. The CDR3 region is CASRGSPYEQYF. Written as DNA, the CDR3 is TGTGCCAGCAGGGGATCACCCTACGAGCAGTACTTC.

V and J are TRBV7-9 and TRBJ1-4; TRBD1 is a possible D gene (6 bases). The germline V gene encodes CDR1 SEHNR and CDR2 FQNEAQ (reference sequence). V was pared by 0 bases and J by 4 bases, with 6 bases between. This CDR3 has 14 amino acids. The CDR3 DNA follows: TGTGCCAGCAGCTTAGCACAGGGTAATGAAAAACTGTTTTTT. As protein: CASSLAQGNEKLFF.

The chain links TRBV5-4 to TRBJ2-3, with 7 bases identical to TRBD2. V lost 0 bases to trimming and J lost 5 bases; unmatched junction nucleotides: 12. Germline CDR1 reads SGHNT; CDR2 reads YYREEE (reference sequence). The CDR3 is 17 residues long. The CDR3 bases are TGTGCCAGCAGCTTGGCTCCGGGGAGGGCCTCATTAGATACGCAGTATTTT. Amino acid sequence: CASSLAPGRASLDTQYF.

Only one count was recorded for this clone. The chain joins TRBV9 to TRBJ2-1; 7 bases agree with TRBD2. Germline trimming cut 0 bases from V and 7 bases from J; bases unmatched to any gene: 19. Germline V gene lookup returns CDR1 SGDLS and CDR2 YYNGEE. This CDR3 region has 19 residues. The CDR3 DNA sequence: TGTGCCAGCAGCGTAGGGGGAAGTAAAGCGGGAAGTCTGAGGAATGAGCAGTTCTTC. It codes for CASSVGGSKAGSLRNEQFF.

V is TRBV19 and J is TRBJ2-1; D is perhaps TRBD2 (6 bases). The CDR3 consists of 14 residues. Germline values: CDR1 LNHDA, CDR2 SQIVND (reference sequence). The germline V and J ends were trimmed by 5 bases and 7 bases, with 15 bases remaining between them. The CDR3 spells CASSAGLSVNEQFF. The DNA for the CDR3 is TGTGCCAGTAGTGCGGGACTTTCGGTTAATGAGCAGTTCTTC.

The chain has TRBV21-1 and TRBJ2-3. TRBV21-1 is a documented pseudogene. The CDR3 loop spans 8 amino acids. The CDR3 DNA is TGTGCGTTTGATACGCAGTATTTT. As protein: CAFDTQYF.

The chain combines TRBV7-3 with TRBJ2-2; 9 bases align to TRBD2. The CDR3 sequence is 13 residues long. Trimming took 3 bases from V and 8 from J; bases not matched to a gene: 1. The V gene's germline CDR1 is SGHTA and CDR2 FQGTGA. CDR3 in amino acids: CASSFGLAGELFF. The CDR3 bases are TGTGCCAGCAGCTTCGGACTAGCGGGGGAGCTGTTTTTT.

This chain joins TRBV5-1 and TRBJ2-2; possible D gene TRBD1, 6 bases. Germline V CDR1 and CDR2: SGHRS, YFSETQ. The CDR3 extends over 15 amino acids. Trimming shortened V by 4 bases and J by 2 bases, and 12 bases separated the two germline ends. The CDR3, as DNA: TGCGCCAGCAGCATCTGGGGGCAAAACACCGGGGAGCTGTTTTTT. Translated: CASSIWGQNTGELFF.

The gene calls are TRBV7-6 and TRBJ2-7, with no clear D. The CDR3 runs to 14 residues. The germline V gene encodes CDR1 SGHVS and CDR2 FNYEAQ. V lost 5 bases and J 0 bases, leaving 11 bases between the germline ends. CDR3 in DNA: TGTGCCAGCAGCATCCTCCAGGACTCCTACGAGCAGTACTTC. Protein sequence: CASSILQDSYEQYF.

On this clone itself: The junction and the germline gene differ at one end; a read error may be behind it. The rearrangement links TRBV2 to TRBJ1-1, with 10 nucleotides matching TRBD1. The CDR3 runs to 16 residues. CDR1 is SNHLY, CDR2 FYNNEI, per germline. CDR3 protein: CASSQALTGGSGEAFF. CDR3 DNA sequence: TGTGCCAGCAGTCAAGCCCTGACAGGGGGCAGTGGGGAAGCTTTCTTT.

The count of this clone is one. This chain connects TRBV29-1 to TRBJ1-3; 8 nucleotides match TRBD1. Germline V gives CDR1 SQVTM, CDR2 ANQGSEA. There are 15 residues in the CDR3. V lost 6 bases to trimming and J lost 2 bases; unmatched junction nucleotides: 9. CDR3 DNA sequence: TGCAGCGTCCCAGGACAGGGTACCCCTGGAAACACCATATATTTT. This encodes CSVPGQGTPGNTIYF. Filled out from reference TRBV29-1 and TRBJ1-3, the complete variable domain reads SAVISQKPSRDICQRGTSLTIQCQVDSQVTMMFWYRQQPGQSLTLIATANQGSEATYESGFVIDKFPISRPNLTFSTLTVSNMSPEDSSIYLCSVPGQGTPGNTIYFGEGSWLTVV.

This clone was observed once. V and J are TRBV5-4 and TRBJ2-1, with TRBD2 matching over 10 bases. CDR3 size: 15 residues. Trimming cost V 4 bases and J 5 bases; bases outside gene matches: 6. In germline, CDR1 is SGHNT, CDR2 YYREEE (reference sequence). CDR3 amino acids: CASSASSGRDNEQFF. CDR3 coding DNA: TGTGCCAGCAGCGCCTCTAGCGGGAGAGACAATGAGCAGTTCTTC.

The rearrangement joins TRBV10-1 to TRBJ2-2; 7 bases are a match to TRBD2. The CDR3 runs 13 residues. Trimming cost V 9 bases and J 1 base; bases outside gene matches: 2. CDR1 is WNHNN, CDR2 SYGVQD, per germline (reference sequence). The CDR3 region is CASASGNTGELFF. The CDR3 nucleotides are TGCGCCAGTGCTAGCGGGAACACCGGGGAGCTGTTTTTT.